Listed below are T cell receptor beta chains from one sample, sequenced in a study of blood T cell repertoires in COVID-19. Profiled with immunoSEQ multiplex PCR; TCRdb holds only in-frame clones, not every one. The table lists about 300,000 clones, 85% to 90% of them singletons. Material: PBMCs or T cells enriched from blood (not recorded which). All receptors derive from a woman in her late teens or twenties who had recovered from COVID-19. Both conserved end residues are part of each CDR3. Fields, in order: D gene, clone size, V gene, J gene, CDR3 DNA, CDR3 protein. The D gene is left open where the match is weak. Expanded clones are given a class, and other clones once, few, many or no size at all.

>TRBD1|.|TRBV6-1|TRBJ1-1
TGTGCCAGCAGTGAGGGACAGGGGATTGTCCCCAATGAAGCTTTCTTT
CASSEGQGIVPNEAFF
>.|.|TRBV6-5|TRBJ2-1
TGTGCCAGCAGCCTACAAGGGGCTAGGGGCAATGAGCAGTTCTTC
CASSLQGARGNEQFF
>.|.|TRBV7-3|TRBJ2-4
TGTGCCAGTGGCCCCCGTTTTGATGACATTCAGTACTTC
CASGPRFDDIQYF
>TRBD1|.|TRBV18|TRBJ1-5
TGTGCCAGCTCGGACAGGGAAATCGTAAGTCAGCCCCAGCATTTT
CASSDREIVSQPQHF
>.|.|TRBV3-1/TRBV3-2|TRBJ1-2
TGTGCCAGCAGCCAAGATCACGACACCCTCTATGGCTACACCTTC
CASSQDHDTLYGYTF
>.|.|TRBV28|TRBJ1-5
TGTGCCAGCAGTCCCTTAGCCTATAGCAATCAGCCCCAGCATTTT
CASSPLAYSNQPQHF
>TRBD2|once|TRBV7-3|TRBJ2-7
TGTGCCAGCAGCTTAGTTAGCGGGGCCCCCATTCACGAGCAGTACTTC
CASSLVSGAPIHEQYF
>.|.|TRBV11-2|TRBJ1-6
TGTGCCAGCAGCTTAGGAGGTCCAGTCACAGGCCTCCACTTT
CASSLGGPVTGLHF
>.|.|TRBV30|TRBJ1-1
TGTGCCTGGAGTCAAAGACCCAGGGTGGGCGCAACTGAAGCTTTCTTT
CAWSQRPRVGATEAFF
>.|.|TRBV28|TRBJ1-2
TGTGCCAGCAGCCTTCGGGACTATGGCTACACCTTC
CASSLRDYGYTF
>TRBD1|once|TRBV19|TRBJ1-1
TGTGCCAGTAGTTCCTCACAGGGGGATATAACCTATGAAGCTTTCTTT
CASSSSQGDITYEAFF
>.|many|TRBV9|TRBJ2-3
TGTGCCAGCAGCGTGCTAGGAGTCACAGATACGCAGTATTTT
CASSVLGVTDTQYF
>.|.|TRBV11-2|TRBJ2-5
TGTGCCAGCAGCCCAGAAGTCCCAGGGCGGGAGACCCAGTACTTC
CASSPEVPGRETQYF
>.|few|TRBV5-6|TRBJ1-2
TGTGCCAGCAGCCTCTCATCGGTTAACTATGGCTACACCTTC
CASSLSSVNYGYTF
>TRBD2|.|TRBV3-1/TRBV3-2|TRBJ2-3
TGTGCCAGCAGCTCCAGCTCACTAGCGGGGGGCGGAGAATCGCAGTATTTT
CASSSSSLAGGGESQYF
>TRBD1|.|TRBV2|TRBJ1-2
TGTGCCAGCAGTACTCCGGGACAGGGGGGCTATGGCTACACCTTC
CASSTPGQGGYGYTF
>.|.|TRBV18|TRBJ1-5
TGTGCCAGCTCACCCTCCCGTGATCAGCCCCAGCATTTT
CASSPSRDQPQHF
>.|.|TRBV11-2|TRBJ1-2
TGTGCCAGCAGCTCCTTACAGGTTAACTATGGCTACACCTTC
CASSSLQVNYGYTF
>TRBD2|.|TRBV19|TRBJ2-5
TGTGCCAGTAGTAAGCGGGAGCAAGAGACCCAGTACTTC
CASSKREQETQYF
>.|.|TRBV5-4|TRBJ2-1
TGTGCCATTCATTCGGACGGGAGAGGCCCCTACAATGAGCAGTTCTTC
CAIHSDGRGPYNEQFF
>.|.|TRBV27|TRBJ1-2
TGTGCCAGCAGTTCGTTTGCACCGGCGGATGGCTACACCTTC
CASSSFAPADGYTF
>TRBD1|.|TRBV30|TRBJ1-2
TGTGCCTGGAGTCTCACCGGGACAGGGGGCTATCGTGGCTACACCTTC
CAWSLTGTGGYRGYTF
>.|.|TRBV29-1|TRBJ1-1
TGCAGCGTCGCCGGGGATCGGGCTGAAGCTTTCTTT
CSVAGDRAEAFF
>.|.|TRBV3-1/TRBV3-2|TRBJ1-2
TGTGCCAGCAGCCAAGTCAGGGATGGATATGGTTACACCTTC
CASSQVRDGYGYTF
>TRBD1|.|TRBV7-6|TRBJ2-7
TGTGCCAGCAGCAGGATCGGACAGGGTAGCTCCTACGAGCAGTACTTC
CASSRIGQGSSYEQYF
>.|.|TRBV18|TRBJ1-1
TGTGCCAGCTTGGAGGGGATGAACACTGAAGCTTTCTTT
CASLEGMNTEAFF
>TRBD1|.|TRBV10-3|TRBJ1-3
TGTGCCATCAGTGGCCCGGGACAGGGGTTGAAAAACACCATATATTTT
CAISGPGQGLKNTIYF
>TRBD1|.|TRBV2|TRBJ1-2
TGTGCCAGCAGCGGACAGGGGGCGGATCCCACCTTC
CASSGQGADPTF
>.|.|TRBV7-9|TRBJ2-1
TGTGCCAGCAGCCCACCAGGGGCATTTACCTACAATGAGCAGTTCTTC
CASSPPGAFTYNEQFF
>TRBD2|.|TRBV7-8|TRBJ2-1
TGTGCCAGCAGCCCATGGACTAGCGGGAAAACCTACAATGAGCAGTTCTTC
CASSPWTSGKTYNEQFF
>.|.|TRBV2|TRBJ2-7
TGTGCCAGCAATACAGGGCCCTACGAGCAGTACTTC
CASNTGPYEQYF
>.|.|TRBV6-2/TRBV6-3|TRBJ2-2
TGTGCCAGCAGTTACTCGACCAGGAGGCGAAATCAGAACACCGGGGAGCTGTTTTTT
CASSYSTRRRNQNTGELFF
>TRBD2|.|TRBV14|TRBJ2-1
TGTGCCAGCAGCCATGGTAGCGGGAGGCCCTACAATGAGCAGTTCTTC
CASSHGSGRPYNEQFF
>TRBD2|.|TRBV30|TRBJ2-7
TGTGCCTGGAGTGCCCTTAGCGGGAACGACGAGCAGTACTTC
CAWSALSGNDEQYF
>TRBD1|once|TRBV5-1|TRBJ1-4
TGCGCCAGCAGCTCCGGACAGGGGGCGCGTCCCCAGGAAAAACTGTTTTTT
CASSSGQGARPQEKLFF
>TRBD1|once|TRBV19|TRBJ1-4
TGTGCCAGTAGTATTAAGGGGACAGGGCTTGGTGAAAAACTGTTTTTT
CASSIKGTGLGEKLFF
>TRBD1|.|TRBV10-3|TRBJ2-1
TGTGCCATCACACGGGACAGGGGTGGGGTGAGCTCCTACAATGAGCAGTTCTTC
CAITRDRGGVSSYNEQFF
>.|.|TRBV5-1|TRBJ1-4
TGCGCCAGCAGCCCTGCCCCCCGGAGCACAACTAATGAAAAACTGTTTTTT
CASSPAPRSTTNEKLFF
>TRBD1|once|TRBV23-1|TRBJ1-6
TGCGCCAGCAACCCGGGACAGAATAATTCACCCCTCCACTTT
CASNPGQNNSPLHF
>TRBD1|.|TRBV5-4|TRBJ1-4
TGTGCCAGCAGCCCCGGACAGGGGATTCTTCCTAATGAAAAACTGTTTTTT
CASSPGQGILPNEKLFF
>.|.|TRBV12-5|TRBJ1-1
TGTGCTAGTGGTTTGTTCAGGATTTTGAACACTGAAGCTTTCTTT
CASGLFRILNTEAFF
>.|.|TRBV30|TRBJ1-6
TGTGCCTGGAGTGTCCAAGTCAGACCCCTCCACTTT
CAWSVQVRPLHF
>TRBD1|.|TRBV19|TRBJ1-2
TGTGCCAGTAGTATAGCCTCCAATTTGTCTAGGGACAGGGGGATAGCTAACTATGGCTACACCTTC
CASSIASNLSRDRGIANYGYTF
>TRBD2|.|TRBV19|TRBJ2-7
TGTGCCAGTAGTATCATCGGGGGGGATTACGAGCAGTACTTC
CASSIIGGDYEQYF
>TRBD1|.|TRBV2|TRBJ1-1
TGTGCCAGCAGTGAAGGGGACAGGGAGTGGATGAACACTGAAGCTTTCTTT
CASSEGDREWMNTEAFF
>TRBD2|.|TRBV7-2|TRBJ2-1
TGTGCCAGCAGTTTAGCTCTAGCGGTATACAATGAGCAGTTCTTC
CASSLALAVYNEQFF
>.|.|TRBV5-1|TRBJ2-7
TGCGCCAGCAGCTTGTACAGCACCGAGCAGTACTTC
CASSLYSTEQYF
>TRBD1|.|TRBV18|TRBJ1-6
TGTGCCAGCTCACCGACAGGGCCACTGAATTCACCCCTCCACTTT
CASSPTGPLNSPLHF
>TRBD1|once|TRBV10-3|TRBJ1-1
TGTGCCATCAGTGATAGGGGGCGAGCGACTGAAGCTTTCTTT
CAISDRGRATEAFF
>.|many|TRBV2|TRBJ2-7
TGTGCCAGCAGCTGGACAGAGAGCTCCTACGAGCAGTACTTC
CASSWTESSYEQYF